This T cell receptor beta chain was sequenced during a study of CXCR3-negative and CXCR3-positive naive CD8 T cells. Whole-study findings and limits: When CXCR3-positive naive cells were set against CXCR3-negative naive cells, the former had more hydrophobic TRB CDR3s. Comparably high diversity marked both naive subsets, whereas memory CD8+ cells had much lower diversity.

Libraries were UMI-labeled 5' RACE TRB cDNA. For each CDR3 protein, TCRdb gives one entry from its re-call of the 5' RACE reads, without DNA. The sample table sets out roughly 90,000 distinct CDR3 sequences. Notes on this clonotype: Its matching antigen is unknown.

All CD8+ T cell subsets were sorted in triplicate at fewer than 350,000 cells each. Sample: naive CXCR3- CD8+ T cells from blood. Specified subset: CD45RO-CCR7+CD27+CD95- naive CD8+ T cells lacking CXCR3 (TNR3-). This TCR was recovered from a human donor in good health. Some clones in this sample may be carry-over from other donors' samples.

The CDR3 spells CASSYLGEIMNTEAFF. V usage is TRBV6-8 and J usage is TRBJ1-1. Germline CDR1 and CDR2: MNHGY and SAAAGT. The CDR3 is made up of 16 amino acids.